This T cell receptor beta chain stems from a study of CD8+ T cells in alopecia areata. Obtained from alopecia areata patients were lesional scalp punch biopsies along with peripheral blood. RNA, once extracted, was reverse transcribed into cDNA for use as the sequencing template. Sequenced by immunoSEQ multiplex PCR; TCRdb stores in-frame clones only, minus some. Of around 30,000 clones in the sample, 70% to 80% are singletons; the top ten hold over 15%. Between the trimmed V and J ends, which lost 7 bases and 3 bases, there was a span of 12 bases. CDR3 length: 13 residues. Germline V gene sequence: CDR1 SGHNT, CDR2 YYREEE (reference sequence).

The rearrangement links TRBV5-4 to TRBJ2-3; maybe TRBD2 (7 bases). Sequenced sample: NKG2D-low CD8+ T cells sorted from blood. The receptor was derived from a human donor with alopecia areata. CDR3 sequence (DNA): TGTGCCAGCCCGGGGGGCGGGACAGATACGCAGTATTTT. Its translation is CASPGGGTDTQYF.